This entry features one TCR beta chain sequence. The clone's antigen remains unknown. It has no much larger one-base neighbor in the sample; base qualities were not kept. The collaborating institutions used their own protocols to collect whole blood in K2EDTA tubes. For TCRbeta analysis, collaborator samples were shipped as frozen whole blood, as isolated PBMCs, or as DNA extracted from either sample type. This sample is part of a study of blood T cell repertoires in COVID-19 (dated by TCRdb to 2020 to 2021). In the study overall: Collaborator samples came from the United States, Italy and Spain and covered acute and convalescent phases of COVID-19. The material from the prospective study consisted of cDNA or gDNA derived from T cells, B-cell-depleted T cells, or PBMCs. Subjects who had been exposed to COVID-19, were actively infected with it, or had recovered from it provided the deeply sampled blood TCRbeta repertoires that made up the dataset. The repertoires were released in a freely available public database meant as a resource for research on the immune response to SARS-CoV-2. Samples were obtained from the ongoing ImmuneRACE study (first 160 participants) and from over 1,000 subjects provided by 6 global collaborators. A de-identified subject ID, COVID-19 status, age in years and sex were almost always included in the sample metadata. Where available, HLA class I and class II types were obtained from metadata supplied by the sample provider rather than from assay-based typing.

Broad study findings and their caveats: The quantity of clinical and demographic metadata differed by source and by participant and was supplied without curation.

TCRbeta CDR3 regions were amplified from genomic DNA by means of the immunoSEQ Assay, a bias-controlled multiplex PCR. For the original study's pipeline: Within the assay, amplification of reference gene primers was used to estimate how many nucleated cells each sample contained. Sequence reads were collapsed and filtered to measure the absolute abundance of every unique TCRbeta CDR3 rearrangement. Productive Simpson clonality was computed per sample as the square root of Simpson's diversity index over productive rearrangements. TCRdb took over this immuneACCESS table, retaining in-frame rearrangements with V and J assigned. Such tables are incomplete; in checked studies, under half of the missing clones stem from an unresolved V gene, and the remainder is unexplained. The D gene and trimming were derived from the DNA, and the V and J assignments and clone size from that table. The sample table holds tens of thousands of clones, of which approximately 88% were seen once. Of the sample, 25% to 40% is held by the ten largest clones.

The CDR3 numbers 16 residues from cysteine through phenylalanine. Only CDR3 DNA remains: 48 bases, in frame from the first base. V lost 4 bases and J lost 0 bases, and the count of bases not matched to a germline gene is 6. CDR1 and CDR2 were assigned from the germline V gene (reference sequence) as MNHNY and SVGAGI. Input material: peripheral blood. This sequence uses TRBV6-6 and TRBJ2-7; 10 junctional bases match TRBD2. The origin of this receptor is a woman older than 75 with active or convalescent COVID-19. This receptor has the CDR3 CASSSRWTSGSYEQYF. The base sequence is TGTGCCAGCAGTTCGCGTTGGACTAGCGGCTCCTACGAGCAGTACTTC.